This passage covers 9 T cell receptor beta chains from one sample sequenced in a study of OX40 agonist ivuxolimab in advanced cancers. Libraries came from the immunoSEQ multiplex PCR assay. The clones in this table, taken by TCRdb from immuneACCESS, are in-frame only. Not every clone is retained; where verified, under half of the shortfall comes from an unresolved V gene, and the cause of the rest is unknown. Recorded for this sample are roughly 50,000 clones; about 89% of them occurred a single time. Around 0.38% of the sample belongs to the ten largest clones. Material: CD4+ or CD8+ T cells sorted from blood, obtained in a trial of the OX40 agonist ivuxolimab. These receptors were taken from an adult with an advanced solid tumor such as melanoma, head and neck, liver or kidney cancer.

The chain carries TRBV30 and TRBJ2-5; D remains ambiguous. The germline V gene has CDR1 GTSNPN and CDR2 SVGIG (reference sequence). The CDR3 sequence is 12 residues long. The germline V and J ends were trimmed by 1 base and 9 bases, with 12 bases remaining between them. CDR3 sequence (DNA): TGTGCCTGGAGTGGGGCACCGGGTTCCCAGTACTTC. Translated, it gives CAWSGAPGSQYF.

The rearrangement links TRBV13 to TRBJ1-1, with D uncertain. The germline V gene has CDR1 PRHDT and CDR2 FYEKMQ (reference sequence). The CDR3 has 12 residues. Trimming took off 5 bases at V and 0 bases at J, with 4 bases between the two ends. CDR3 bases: TGTGCCAGCAGCCCCGTGAACACTGAAGCTTTCTTT. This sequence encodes CASSPVNTEAFF.

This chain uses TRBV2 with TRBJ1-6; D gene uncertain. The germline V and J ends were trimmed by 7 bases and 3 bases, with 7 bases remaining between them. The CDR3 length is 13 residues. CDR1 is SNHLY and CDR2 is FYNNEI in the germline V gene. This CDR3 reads CASKGFYNSPLHF. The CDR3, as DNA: TGTGCCAGCAAGGGTTTCTATAATTCACCCCTCCACTTT.

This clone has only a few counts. This chain's CDR3 is CASSLSSRAGSNTGELFF. CDR3 in DNA: TGTGCCAGCAGTTTATCGTCCAGGGCGGGATCGAACACCGGGGAGCTGTTTTTT. The chain couples TRBV27 to TRBJ2-2, with a possible D match to TRBD2 (6 bases). The CDR3 contains 18 residues. Germline assignment: CDR1 MNHEY and CDR2 SMNVEV (reference sequence). The V end was cut by 0 bases, the J end by 0 bases, with 14 bases between.

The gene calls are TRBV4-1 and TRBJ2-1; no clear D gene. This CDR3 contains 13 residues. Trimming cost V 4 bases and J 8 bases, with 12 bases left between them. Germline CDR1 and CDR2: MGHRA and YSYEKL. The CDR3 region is CASSPLFGDEQFF. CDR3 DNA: TGCGCCAGCAGCCCCCTATTCGGAGATGAGCAGTTCTTC.

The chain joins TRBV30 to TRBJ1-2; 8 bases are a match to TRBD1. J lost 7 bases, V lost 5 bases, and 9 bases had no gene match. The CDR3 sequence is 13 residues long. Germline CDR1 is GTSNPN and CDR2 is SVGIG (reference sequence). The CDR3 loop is CAWETGDFGGYTF. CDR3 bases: TGTGCCTGGGAGACAGGGGACTTTGGTGGCTACACCTTC.

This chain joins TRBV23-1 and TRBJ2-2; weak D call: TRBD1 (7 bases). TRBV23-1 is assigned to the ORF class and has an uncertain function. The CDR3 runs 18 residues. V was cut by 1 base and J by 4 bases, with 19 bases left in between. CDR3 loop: CASSQFIGPGGCTGELFF. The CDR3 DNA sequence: TGCGCCAGCAGTCAATTTATTGGGCCAGGGGGGTGCACCGGGGAGCTGTTTTTT.

CDR3 sequence: CASSRAASEQYF. The CDR3 coding sequence is TGTGCCAGCAGCCGGGCGGCTTCGGAGCAGTACTTC. This chain joins TRBV6-5 and TRBJ2-7; D not certain. V was trimmed by 6 bases and J by 7 bases, leaving 13 bases between them. The germline CDR1 and CDR2 sequences are MNHEY and SVGAGI. The CDR3 has 12 amino acids.

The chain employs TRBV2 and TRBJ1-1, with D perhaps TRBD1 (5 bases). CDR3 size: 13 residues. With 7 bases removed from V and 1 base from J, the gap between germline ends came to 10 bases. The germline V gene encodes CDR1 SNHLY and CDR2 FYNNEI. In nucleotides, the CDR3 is TGTGCCAGCACGAACGGACAGAACACTGAAGCTTTCTTT. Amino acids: CASTNGQNTEAFF.